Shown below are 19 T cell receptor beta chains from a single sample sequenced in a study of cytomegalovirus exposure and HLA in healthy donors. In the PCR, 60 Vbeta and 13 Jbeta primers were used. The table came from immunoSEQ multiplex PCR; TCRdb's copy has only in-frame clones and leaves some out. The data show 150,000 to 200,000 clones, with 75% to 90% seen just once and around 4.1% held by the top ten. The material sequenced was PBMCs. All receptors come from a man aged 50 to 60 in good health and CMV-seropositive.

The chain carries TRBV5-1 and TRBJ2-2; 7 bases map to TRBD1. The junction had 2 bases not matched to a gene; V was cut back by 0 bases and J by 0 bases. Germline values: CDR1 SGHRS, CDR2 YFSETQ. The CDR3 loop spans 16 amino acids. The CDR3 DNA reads TGCGCCAGCAGCTTGGTCGGGACAGCGAACACCGGGGAGCTGTTTTTT. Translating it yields CASSLVGTANTGELFF.

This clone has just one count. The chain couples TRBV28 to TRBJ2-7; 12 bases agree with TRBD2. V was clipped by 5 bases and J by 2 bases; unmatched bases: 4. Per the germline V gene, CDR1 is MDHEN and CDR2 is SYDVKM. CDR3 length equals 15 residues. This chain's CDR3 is CASSSRTSGTYEQYF. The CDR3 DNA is TGTGCCAGCAGTAGCCGGACTAGCGGGACCTACGAGCAGTACTTC.

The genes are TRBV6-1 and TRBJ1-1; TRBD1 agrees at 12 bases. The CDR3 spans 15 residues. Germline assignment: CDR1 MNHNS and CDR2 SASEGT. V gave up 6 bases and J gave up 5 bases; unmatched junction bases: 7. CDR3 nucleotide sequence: TGTGCCAGCAGAGGCGGGACAGGGGGCCGGACTGAAGCTTTCTTT. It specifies CASRGGTGGRTEAFF.

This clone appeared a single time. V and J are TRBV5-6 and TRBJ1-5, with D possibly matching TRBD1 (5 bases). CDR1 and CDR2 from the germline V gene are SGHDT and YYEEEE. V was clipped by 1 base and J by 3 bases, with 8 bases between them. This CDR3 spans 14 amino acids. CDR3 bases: TGTGCCAGCAGCTTGCTAGGGGCCAATCAGCCCCAGCATTTT. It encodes CASSLLGANQPQHF.

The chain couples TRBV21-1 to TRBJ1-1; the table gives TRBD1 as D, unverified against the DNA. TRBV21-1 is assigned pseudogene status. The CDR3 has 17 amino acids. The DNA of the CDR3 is TGTGCCAGCAGCAAAGTAAGGGACAGGGGGCGAGAAACTGAAGCTTTCTTT. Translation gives CASSKVRDRGRETEAFF.

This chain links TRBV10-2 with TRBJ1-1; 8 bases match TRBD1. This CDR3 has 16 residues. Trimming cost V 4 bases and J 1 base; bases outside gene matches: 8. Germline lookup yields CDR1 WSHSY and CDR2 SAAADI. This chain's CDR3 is CASSGAGQDKNTEAFF. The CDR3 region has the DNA TGCGCCAGCAGTGGGGCGGGACAGGATAAGAACACTGAAGCTTTCTTT.

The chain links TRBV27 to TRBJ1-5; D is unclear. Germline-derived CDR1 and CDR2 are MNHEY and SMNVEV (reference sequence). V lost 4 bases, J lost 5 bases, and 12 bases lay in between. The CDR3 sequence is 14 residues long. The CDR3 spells CASSSNRDDQPQHF. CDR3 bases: TGTGCCAGCAGTTCAAACCGGGATGATCAGCCCCAGCATTTT.

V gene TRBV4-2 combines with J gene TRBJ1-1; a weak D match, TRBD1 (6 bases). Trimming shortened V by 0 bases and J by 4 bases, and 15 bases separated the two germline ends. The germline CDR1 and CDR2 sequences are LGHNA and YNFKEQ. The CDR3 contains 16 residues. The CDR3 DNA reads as TGTGCCAGCAGCCAAGATGAGGCACAGGGCCTCACTGAAGCTTTCTTT. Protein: CASSQDEAQGLTEAFF.

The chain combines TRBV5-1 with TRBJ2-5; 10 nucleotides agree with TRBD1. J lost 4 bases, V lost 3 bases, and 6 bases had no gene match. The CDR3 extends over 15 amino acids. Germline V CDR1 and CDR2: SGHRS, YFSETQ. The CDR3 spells CASSSRQGALETQYF. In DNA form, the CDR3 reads TGCGCCAGCAGCTCAAGACAGGGGGCTCTAGAGACCCAGTACTTC.

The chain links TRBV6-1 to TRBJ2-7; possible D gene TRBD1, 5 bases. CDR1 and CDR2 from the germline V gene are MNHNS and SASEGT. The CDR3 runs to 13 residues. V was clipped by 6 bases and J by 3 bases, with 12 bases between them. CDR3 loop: CASSQTDFYEQYF. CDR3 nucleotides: TGTGCCAGCAGCCAGACAGACTTCTACGAGCAGTACTTC.

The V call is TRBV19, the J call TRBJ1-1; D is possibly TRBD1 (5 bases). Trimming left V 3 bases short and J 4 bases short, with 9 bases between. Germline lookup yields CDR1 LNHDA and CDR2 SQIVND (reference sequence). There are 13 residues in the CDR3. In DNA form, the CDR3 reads TGTGCCAGTAGTATTGGCGGGGCCACTGAAGCTTTCTTT. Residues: CASSIGGATEAFF.

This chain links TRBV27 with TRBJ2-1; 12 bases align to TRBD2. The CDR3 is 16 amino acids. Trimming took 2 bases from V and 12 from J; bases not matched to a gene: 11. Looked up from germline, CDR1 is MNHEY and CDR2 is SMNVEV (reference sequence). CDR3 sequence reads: CASSLASGRALSRQFF. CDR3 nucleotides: TGTGCCAGCAGTTTAGCTAGCGGGAGGGCCCTATCGAGGCAGTTCTTC.

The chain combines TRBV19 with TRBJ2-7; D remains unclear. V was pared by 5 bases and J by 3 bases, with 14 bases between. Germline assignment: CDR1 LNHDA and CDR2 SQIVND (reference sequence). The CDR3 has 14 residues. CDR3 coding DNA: TGTGCCAGTAGTCCTATTGGGCAGAACTACGAGCAGTACTTC. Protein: CASSPIGQNYEQYF.

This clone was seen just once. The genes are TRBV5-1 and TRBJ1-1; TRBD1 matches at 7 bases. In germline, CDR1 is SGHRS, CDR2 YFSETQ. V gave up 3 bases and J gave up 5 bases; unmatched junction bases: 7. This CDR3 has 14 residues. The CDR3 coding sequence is TGCGCCAGCAGCTCCCAAGGGGGCGCGACTGAAGCTTTCTTT. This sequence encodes CASSSQGGATEAFF.

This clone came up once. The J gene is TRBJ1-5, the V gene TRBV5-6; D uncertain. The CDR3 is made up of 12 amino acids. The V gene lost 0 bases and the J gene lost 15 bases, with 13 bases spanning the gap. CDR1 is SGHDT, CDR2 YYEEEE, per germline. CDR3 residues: CASSLGAQSRHF. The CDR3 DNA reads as TGTGCCAGCAGCTTGGGAGCTCAATCCCGGCATTTT.

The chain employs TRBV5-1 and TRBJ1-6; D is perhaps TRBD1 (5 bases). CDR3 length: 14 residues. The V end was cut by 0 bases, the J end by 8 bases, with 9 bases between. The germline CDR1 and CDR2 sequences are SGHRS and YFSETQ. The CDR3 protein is CASSLGQRDSPLHF. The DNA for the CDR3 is TGCGCCAGCAGCTTGGGACAGCGGGATTCACCCCTCCACTTT.

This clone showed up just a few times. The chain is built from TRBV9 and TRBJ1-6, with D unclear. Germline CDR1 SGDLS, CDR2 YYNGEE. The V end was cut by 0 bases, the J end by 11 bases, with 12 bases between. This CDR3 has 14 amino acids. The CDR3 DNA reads TGTGCCAGCAGCGTAGCCCAGGCAGAGACACCCCTCCACTTT. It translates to CASSVAQAETPLHF.

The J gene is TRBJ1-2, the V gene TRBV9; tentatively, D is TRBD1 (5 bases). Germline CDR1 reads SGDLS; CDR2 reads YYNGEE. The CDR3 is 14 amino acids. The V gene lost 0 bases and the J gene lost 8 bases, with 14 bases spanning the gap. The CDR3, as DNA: TGTGCCAGCAGCGTAGTAGGAGGGGCGGAAGGCTACACCTTC. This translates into CASSVVGGAEGYTF.

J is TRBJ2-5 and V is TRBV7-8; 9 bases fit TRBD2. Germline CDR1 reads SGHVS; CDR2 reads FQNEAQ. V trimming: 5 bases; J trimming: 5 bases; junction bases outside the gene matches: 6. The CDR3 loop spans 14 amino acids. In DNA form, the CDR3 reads TGTGCCAGCAGCGCGCGGGGGGGCCCGGAGACCCAGTACTTC. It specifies CASSARGGPETQYF.